Below, 15 T cell receptor beta chains from the same sample are listed, as sequenced in a study of T-cell reconstitution after alpha-beta-depleted transplantation in children. TCRbeta library construction was performed incorporating unique molecular identifiers. MiXCR, applied by TCRdb to the PCR reads, yields one record per CDR3 protein. The sample lists 550,000 to 600,000 distinct CDR3 sequences, under 25% occurring once. The source material was PBMCs, mostly from graft donor cells, sampled 360 days after TCRalphabeta/CD19-depleted stem cell transplant. The receptors here all came from a boy younger than two who had a stem cell transplant for acute myeloid leukemia, so the T cells may come from the graft donor.

This clonotype was picked up many times. This sequence joins TRBV18 and TRBJ2-3; D gene uncertain. V was pared by 2 bases and J by 1 base, with 10 bases between. The CDR3 is 15 residues long. The germline V gene has CDR1 KGHSH and CDR2 LQKENI. The CDR3 region is CASSPSALRTDTQYF. DNA for the CDR3: TGTGCCAGCTCACCATCGGCACTTCGCACAGATACGCAGTATTTT.

Comments on this clonotype: This is likely a read error, given that the CDR3 carries no conserved phenylalanine or tryptophan at its end. The rearrangement links TRBV20-1 to TRBJ1-1, with a weak D call TRBD1 (5 bases). This CDR3 comprises 13 residues. V shed 2 bases and J shed 3 bases, with 10 bases lying between them. Germline CDR1 and CDR2: DFQATT and SNEGSKA (reference sequence). Here the CDR3 reads CSARRGTDTEAFS. The CDR3, as DNA: TGCAGTGCTAGAAGGGGAACAGACACTGAAGCTTTCTCT.

The rearrangement uses TRBV28 and TRBJ2-5, with D unclear. Germline CDR1 MDHEN, CDR2 SYDVKM. The CDR3 runs 16 residues. Trimming took 3 bases from V and 1 from J, leaving 15 bases between them. The CDR3 spells CASSLGNGPVQETQYF. DNA for the CDR3: TGTGCCAGCAGTTTGGGCAACGGCCCTGTCCAAGAGACCCAGTACTTC.

In this sample, this clonotype turned up many times. V and J are TRBV12-3 or TRBV12-4 and TRBJ2-3; 8 bases agree with TRBD2. V shed 0 bases and J 13 bases; nucleotides not matched to a gene: 12. The CDR3 runs to 15 residues. CDR3 nucleotides: TGTGCCAGCAGTTTAGCGTACCTAGCGGGCGTCCTGGAGTATTTT. It translates to CASSLAYLAGVLEYF.

This clonotype was observed a few times. The rearrangement joins TRBV5-1 to TRBJ2-1, with D perhaps given as TRBD1 or TRBD2 (7 bases each). The ends were cut back, 0 bases at V and 7 bases at J, with 14 bases in the middle. Germline V gives CDR1 SGHRS, CDR2 YFSETQ. CDR3 length: 15 residues. In DNA form, the CDR3 reads TGCGCCAGCAGCTTGGAGGGCAGGGGGGGAAATGAGCAGTTCTTC. This codes for CASSLEGRGGNEQFF.

This clonotype was seen ten or more times. The CDR3 DNA follows: TGCGCCAGCAGCCAAGCGCGAGGAGTTCGTACCAATGAGCAGTTCTTC. Its protein product is CASSQARGVRTNEQFF. The chain is built from TRBV4-1 and TRBJ2-1, with no clear D. Germline CDR1 reads MGHRA; CDR2 reads YSYEKL. V lost 1 base and J lost 6, with 16 bases in between. CDR3 size: 16 residues.

This clonotype has at least ten counts. The rearrangement links TRBV12-3 or TRBV12-4 to TRBJ2-3; tentative D call: TRBD2 (7 bases). The CDR3 spans 15 residues. The V end lost 3 bases, the J end lost 1 base, and 11 bases lay between the germline ends. The CDR3 region has the DNA TGTGCCAGCAGTTTGACGGGGGGCGGCACAGATACGCAGTATTTT. Protein sequence: CASSLTGGGTDTQYF.

This clonotype has ten or more counts. The genes are TRBV12-3 or TRBV12-4 and TRBJ2-7; D is unresolved. Trimming shortened V by 1 base and J by 3 bases, and 10 bases separated the two germline ends. The CDR3 is made up of 14 amino acids. The CDR3 DNA reads TGTGCCAGCAGTTTAGGCACTACCCTCTACGAGCAGTACGTC. Protein product: CASSLGTTLYEQYV.

The chain uses TRBV5-6 and TRBJ2-4, with D perhaps TRBD1 (7 bases). The CDR3 is 15 amino acids. CDR1 and CDR2 from the germline V gene are SGHDT and YYEEEE. The ends were cut back, 7 bases at V and 6 bases at J, with 20 bases in the middle. CDR3 bases: TGTGCCAGCTCCAATTCGGGGGCAGGGGGAAACATTCAGTACTTC. Its translation is CASSNSGAGGNIQYF. Variable domain in full (rest from reference TRBV5-6 and TRBJ2-4): DAGVTQSPTHLIKTRGQQVTLRCSPKSGHDTVSWYQQALGQGPQFIFQYYEEEERQRGNFPDRFSGHQFPNYSSELNVNALLLGDSALYLCASSNSGAGGNIQYFGAGTRLSVL.

There are a few counts of this clonotype. The chain uses TRBV20-1 and TRBJ2-7; 13 nucleotides agree with TRBD2. V lost 3 bases to trimming and J lost 4 bases; unmatched junction nucleotides: 12. CDR1 is DFQATT and CDR2 is SNEGSKA in the germline V gene (reference sequence). This CDR3 is 17 amino acids long. This CDR3 reads CSASPGLAGQFTYEQYF. The CDR3 nucleotides read TGCAGTGCTAGTCCGGGACTAGCGGGGCAGTTCACGTACGAGCAGTACTTC.

This clonotype was recorded at least ten times. The chain employs TRBV12-3 or TRBV12-4 and TRBJ1-2, with D possibly being TRBD1 (6 bases). The V end was cut by 8 bases, the J end by 8 bases, with 18 bases between. The CDR3 has 13 amino acids. CDR3 DNA sequence: TGTGCCAGCCAGGGGACGGTTCTTGAAGGCTACACCTTC. Amino acid sequence: CASQGTVLEGYTF.

The chain combines TRBV20-1 with TRBJ2-1, with 8 bases lining up with TRBD1. This CDR3 region has 18 residues. V gave up 5 bases and J gave up 0 bases; unmatched junction bases: 15. Germline CDR1 and CDR2: DFQATT and SNEGSKA (reference sequence). CDR3 nucleotide sequence: TGCAGTGCTTCCCTTGACAGGGGATCCCCGAGCTCCTACAATGAGCAGTTCTTC. Its translation: CSASLDRGSPSSYNEQFF.

This clonotype was recorded many times. The gene calls are TRBV19 and TRBJ2-5, with 9 bases aligning to TRBD1. This CDR3 is built from 15 residues. Germline values: CDR1 LNHDA, CDR2 SQIVND (reference sequence). J was trimmed by 4 bases and V by 7 bases; bases with no gene match: 10. The CDR3 region is CASTGAGQGSETQYF. The DNA of the CDR3 is TGTGCCAGTACGGGAGCAGGACAGGGGTCAGAGACCCAGTACTTC. Full variable domain (rest looked up from reference TRBV19 and TRBJ2-5): DGGITQSPKYLFRKEGQNVTLSCEQNLNHDAMYWYRQDPGQGLRLIYYSQIVNDFQKGDIAEGYSVSREKKESFPLTVTSAQKNPTAFYLCASTGAGQGSETQYFGPGTRLLVL.

The chain has TRBV15 and TRBJ1-5, with unresolved D. V lost 0 bases and J 4 bases, leaving 10 bases between the germline ends. This CDR3 is 15 amino acids long. Looked up from germline, CDR1 is LNHNV and CDR2 is YYDKDF (reference sequence). The CDR3 DNA reads as TGTGCCACCAGCAGAGATGGGCAGAAAAATCAGCCCCAGCATTTT. It codes for CATSRDGQKNQPQHF. Full variable domain (remainder filled in from reference TRBV15 and TRBJ1-5): DAMVIQNPRYQVTQFGKPVTLSCSQTLNHNVMYWYQQKSSQAPKLLFHYYDKDFNNEADTPDNFQSRRPNTSFCFLDIRSPGLGDTAMYLCATSRDGQKNQPQHFGDGTRLSIL.

This clonotype was observed many times. CDR3 in DNA: TGTGCCAGCAGTTACTCGACTAGAAGGACCCAAGAGACCCAGTACTTC. It yields the protein CASSYSTRRTQETQYF. The chain combines TRBV6-5 with TRBJ2-5, with D perhaps matching TRBD2 (6 bases). Trimming took off 0 bases at V and 1 base at J, with 12 bases between the two ends. Germline V gene sequence: CDR1 MNHEY, CDR2 SVGAGI. CDR3 length equals 16 residues.